What follows are 3 T cell receptor beta chains derived from one specimen sequenced in a study of blood T cell repertoires in COVID-19. TCRdb's table, derived via immunoSEQ multiplex PCR, lists solely in-frame clones and lacks some. The table has about 210,000 clones, 85% to 90% seen once. Input material: peripheral blood. The receptors were gathered from a man between 60 and 70 years old who had recovered from COVID-19.

A few counts support this clone. The chain is built from TRBV28 and TRBJ1-1; TRBD1 might be the D (6 bases). The CDR3 length is 13 residues. Germline lookup yields CDR1 MDHEN and CDR2 SYDVKM. V was trimmed by 7 bases and J by 7 bases, leaving 16 bases between them. The CDR3 is CASTLQGPLEAFF. CDR3 nucleotide sequence: TGTGCCAGCACCCTACAGGGTCCCCTTGAAGCTTTCTTT.

The chain couples TRBV5-6 to TRBJ1-6; 8 bases map to TRBD1. This CDR3 comprises 16 residues. The V gene's germline CDR1 is SGHDT and CDR2 YYEEEE. V dropped 4 bases and J dropped 5; count of bases not matched to a gene: 8. CDR3 region: CASSRPRDRNNSPLHF. The CDR3 DNA is TGTGCCAGCAGCCGTCCCCGGGACAGGAATAATTCACCCCTCCACTTT.

This sequence joins TRBV5-5 and TRBJ2-6; 8 bases map to TRBD1. In germline, CDR1 is SGHKS, CDR2 YYEKEE (reference sequence). The CDR3 is made up of 15 amino acids. V lost 5 bases to trimming and J lost 4 bases; unmatched junction nucleotides: 5. Written as DNA, the CDR3 is TGTGCCAGCAGTCCGACAGGGGCCGGGGCCAACGTCCTGACTTTC. Translating gives CASSPTGAGANVLTF.